This T cell receptor (beta chain) was identified in a study of blood T cell repertoires in COVID-19. Turning to the study itself: Acute-phase and convalescent COVID-19 samples originated in the United States, Italy and Spain. Sources were T cells, B-cell-depleted T cells, or PBMCs; the material itself was cDNA or gDNA.

Authors' methods: Amplification of reference gene primers was used by the study to estimate nucleated cell counts. Only in-frame clones appear in the TCRdb table, and some are missing; sequencing was by immunoSEQ multiplex PCR. V and J calls and clone size are those listed in that table; D and trimming were worked out from the DNA. The table includes roughly 160,000 clones, approximately 86% detected once. This CDR3 is built from 16 residues. Germline-derived CDR1 and CDR2 are MNHEY and SMNVEV (reference sequence). The trim removed 3 bases at V and 5 bases at J, leaving 9 bases unmatched. Sequencing used peripheral blood. This chain joins TRBV27 and TRBJ2-5, with 10 positions matching TRBD1. The sequence was collected from a man between 18 and 35 years old with acute or convalescent COVID-19. CDR3 region: CASSFTGTGVRETQYF. For the CDR3, the DNA is TGTGCCAGCAGTTTTACCGGGACAGGGGTTCGGGAGACCCAGTACTTC.